The source of this T cell receptor (beta chain) is a study of blood T cell repertoires in COVID-19. Turning to the study itself: The United States, Italy and Spain provided the acute and convalescent COVID-19 samples.

The table came from immunoSEQ multiplex PCR; TCRdb's copy has only in-frame clones and leaves some out. The sample includes more than 450,000 clones, roughly 90% seen only once; the top ten take under 0.85%. This TCR was sampled from a woman aged 18-29 years who had recovered from COVID-19. What was sequenced was PBMCs or T cells enriched from blood (not recorded which).

CDR3 loop: CASKGERMNTEAFF. In DNA form, the CDR3 reads TGTGCCAGTAAGGGGGAAAGGATGAACACTGAAGCTTTCTTT. The gene calls are TRBV2 and TRBJ1-1, with a tentative D call TRBD1 (6 bases). This CDR3 is 14 amino acids long. CDR1 SNHLY and CDR2 FYNNEI come from the germline V gene. V was cut by 9 bases and J by 0 bases, with 14 bases left in between.